What follows are 23 T cell receptor beta chains derived from one specimen sequenced in a study of T cell repertoires in cytomegalovirus infection (dated 2019 in TCRdb). Sequencer: Illumina HiSeq 1500. TCRdb passed the public sequencing reads through fastp at Q25 and MiXCR, retaining productive beta sequences. Here each entry gathers all rows of one CDR3 protein and keeps the most common genes and DNA. The sample table contains about 900,000 distinct CDR3 sequences; only one count was recorded for 31% of them. The ten biggest clones cover 11% to 15% of the sample. In light of the paper, this sample's treatment or condition label describes: in vitro stimulation with specific CMV peptide epitopes to enrich CMV-specific T cells. Their specific antigens are unknown. The sequencing here drew on cultured CD8+ T cells from PBMCs, taken from culture after CMV antigen stimulation. These receptors were collected from a human donor in good health (CMV status not recorded). Some clones in this sample may be carry-over from other donors' samples.

CDR3 sequence reads: CASSILAGGDYNEQFF. Written as DNA, the CDR3 is TGCGCCAGCAGCATTCTAGCGGGGGGGGACTACAATGAGCAGTTCTTC. The chain combines TRBV5-1 with TRBJ2-1; TRBD2 matches at 12 bases. The ends lost 4 bases at V and 3 bases at J; junction bases unmatched: 5. This CDR3 spans 16 amino acids. The germline V gene has CDR1 SGHRS and CDR2 YFSETQ.

This clonotype was seen a handful of times. The chain has TRBV2 and TRBJ1-5; no definite D call. The germline V gene encodes CDR1 SNHLY and CDR2 FYNNEI. Trimming pared 6 bases from V and 7 bases from J, leaving 16 bases between. CDR3 length: 14 residues. CDR3 amino acids: CASSPGQLGQPQHF. CDR3 DNA sequence: TGTGCCAGCAGCCCGGGCCAACTGGGGCAGCCCCAGCATTTT.

The V and J genes are TRBV28 and TRBJ2-1; D is tentatively TRBD1 or TRBD2 (6 bases each). With 5 bases removed from V and 5 bases from J, the gap between germline ends came to 19 bases. The germline V gene encodes CDR1 MDHEN and CDR2 SYDVKM. The CDR3 length is 16 residues. The CDR3 sequence is CASSVGDGGLNNEQFF. CDR3 nucleotides: TGTGCCAGCAGTGTAGGGGACGGGGGCCTTAACAATGAGCAGTTCTTC.

The chain recombines TRBV28 with TRBJ2-1, with unresolved D. Deletions cut 2 bases from V and 8 bases from J, with 7 bases between. Germline CDR1 and CDR2: MDHEN and SYDVKM. There are 12 residues in the CDR3. The CDR3 nucleotides read TGTGCCAGCAGTTTACGTCTCGATGAGCAGTTCTTC. Encoded protein: CASSLRLDEQFF. Full variable domain (missing parts from reference TRBV28 and TRBJ2-1): DVKVTQSSRYLVKRTGEKVFLECVQDMDHENMFWYRQDPGLGLRLIYFSYDVKMKEKGDIPEGYSVSREKKERFSLILESASTNQTSMYLCASSLRLDEQFFGPGTRLTVL.

This clonotype was counted between two and nine times. CDR3 residues: CASTGDRVINEQFF. DNA of the CDR3: TGTGCCAGCACAGGGGACAGGGTAATCAATGAGCAGTTCTTC. The V and J genes are TRBV12-3 or TRBV12-4 and TRBJ2-1; 9 positions agree with TRBD1. The CDR3 loop spans 14 amino acids. J gave up 6 bases and V 7 bases, and 7 bases lay outside the gene matches.

This chain connects TRBV7-9 to TRBJ1-4, with TRBD1 matching 8 bases. Germline CDR1 reads SEHNR; CDR2 reads FQNEAQ (reference sequence). After removal of 5 bases from V and 6 bases from J, the junction contained 14 bases not matched to a gene. The CDR3 has 17 amino acids. CDR3 bases: TGTGCCAGCAGCCCCACAGGGGGAAGGCTTAAGGATGAAAAACTGTTTTTT. Protein product: CASSPTGGRLKDEKLFF.

The chain couples TRBV7-6 to TRBJ2-1; weak D call: TRBD2 (5 bases). The CDR3 is 15 amino acids. The germline V gene encodes CDR1 SGHVS and CDR2 FNYEAQ. The germline V and J ends were trimmed by 5 bases and 4 bases, with 15 bases remaining between them. Here the CDR3 reads CASSEVDSDYNEQFF. The CDR3 bases are TGTGCCAGCAGCGAAGTGGACTCAGATTACAATGAGCAGTTCTTC. Looking up the rest from reference TRBV7-6 and TRBJ2-1 gives the full variable domain: GAGVSQSPRYKVTKRGQDVALRCDPISGHVSLYWYRQALGQGPEFLTYFNYEAQQDKSGLPNDRFSAERPEGSISTLTIQRTEQRDSAMYRCASSEVDSDYNEQFFGPGTRLTVL.

The V call is TRBV19, the J call TRBJ1-5, with 7 bases fitting TRBD1. The CDR3 is 16 amino acids. The trim removed 3 bases at V and 6 bases at J, leaving 11 bases unmatched. Germline loops: CDR1 LNHDA, CDR2 SQIVND (reference sequence). CDR3 loop: CASSMVVGQDFQPQHF. The CDR3 DNA follows: TGTGCCAGTAGTATGGTCGTAGGACAGGACTTTCAGCCCCAGCATTTT.

V usage is TRBV9 and J usage is TRBJ1-1, with D maybe TRBD1 (5 bases). This CDR3 has 17 amino acids. CDR1 is SGDLS and CDR2 is YYNGEE in the germline V gene. V lost 0 bases and J 2 bases, leaving 17 bases between the germline ends. In nucleotides, the CDR3 is TGTGCCAGCAGCGTAGAGGGGACCCCTCGACGTAACACTGAAGCTTTCTTT. Its protein is CASSVEGTPRRNTEAFF.

This clonotype was observed a few times. The J gene is TRBJ2-1, the V gene TRBV6-6; TRBD2 is a possible D gene (5 bases). CDR3 length: 19 residues. V dropped 0 bases and J dropped 5 bases, with 23 bases sitting between them. The V gene's germline CDR1 is MNHNY and CDR2 SVGAGI (reference sequence). CDR3 protein: CASSYSTAIRLALHNEQFF. The DNA of the CDR3 is TGTGCCAGCAGTTACTCGACTGCCATTCGTCTAGCCCTACACAATGAGCAGTTCTTC.

This clonotype came up many times. The chain is built from TRBV28 and TRBJ2-4, with D unclear. The V gene's germline CDR1 is MDHEN and CDR2 SYDVKM. The CDR3 has 19 residues. The germline V and J ends were trimmed by 5 bases and 0 bases, with 23 bases remaining between them. The CDR3, as DNA: TGTGCCAGCAGTCATATTTATCGGTGGGGATCTGGAGCCAAAAACATTCAGTACTTC. As protein: CASSHIYRWGSGAKNIQYF.

The chain links TRBV6-1 to TRBJ1-2, with TRBD1 as a possible D gene (5 bases). Deletions cut 0 bases from V and 6 bases from J, with 14 bases between. This CDR3 has 15 amino acids. Germline CDR1 reads MNHNS; CDR2 reads SASEGT. CDR3: CASSEARTLNDGYTF. The CDR3 DNA follows: TGTGCCAGCAGTGAAGCCCGGACACTGAACGATGGCTACACCTTC.

The chain combines TRBV19 with TRBJ2-4; unclear D gene. In germline, CDR1 is LNHDA, CDR2 SQIVND (reference sequence). Trimming shortened V by 1 base and J by 6 bases, and 13 bases separated the two germline ends. The length of the CDR3 is 15 residues. The DNA of the CDR3 is TGTGCCAGTAGTATAGTCGGCAGCCCCATAAACATTCAGTACTTC. Amino acid sequence: CASSIVGSPINIQYF.

The chain links TRBV19 to TRBJ1-5; 7 nucleotides agree with TRBD1. CDR1 and CDR2 from the germline V gene are LNHDA and SQIVND (reference sequence). Trimming took 3 bases from V and 2 from J; bases not matched to a gene: 10. The CDR3 covers 17 residues. The CDR3 nucleotides are TGTGCCAGTAGTATGACAGGGCCCCTTGGTGGCAATCAGCCCCAGCATTTT. This sequence encodes CASSMTGPLGGNQPQHF.

This clonotype was seen repeatedly, ten times or more. The J gene is TRBJ2-2, the V gene TRBV7-9; no definite D call. Trimming cost V 2 bases and J 6 bases, with 16 bases left between them. Germline values: CDR1 SEHNR, CDR2 FQNEAQ (reference sequence). The CDR3 is 16 amino acids. CDR3: CASSLKSVRVAGELFF. The CDR3 bases are TGTGCCAGCAGCTTAAAGTCCGTGCGTGTCGCCGGGGAGCTGTTTTTT.

The V and J genes are TRBV19 and TRBJ1-6; 7 bases line up with TRBD1. Germline V gene data show CDR1 as LNHDA and CDR2 as SQIVND (reference sequence). The CDR3 extends over 15 amino acids. J was trimmed by 5 bases and V by 6 bases; bases with no gene match: 7. The CDR3 DNA reads as TGTGCCAGTAGATCCTCCGACAGGGATAATTCACCCCTCCACTTT. This encodes CASRSSDRDNSPLHF.

Ten or more counts support this clonotype. This chain uses TRBV7-2 with TRBJ2-1; no reliable D call. This CDR3 comprises 12 residues. The V gene lost 2 bases and the J gene lost 9 bases, with 8 bases spanning the gap. Germline CDR1 SGHTA, CDR2 FQGNSA. CDR3 DNA sequence: TGTGCCAGCAGCTTACCTGGGTCTGAGCAGTTCTTC. It encodes CASSLPGSEQFF.

This clonotype showed up just a few times. The J gene is TRBJ1-1, the V gene TRBV5-5, with 8 nucleotides matching TRBD1. The V gene's germline CDR1 is SGHKS and CDR2 YYEKEE (reference sequence). This CDR3 spans 16 amino acids. Losses at the gene ends were 3 bases for V and 0 bases for J; bases not matched to a gene: 7. The CDR3 nucleotides are TGTGCCAGCAGCTCGCCGGGACAGGAGCTGAACACTGAAGCTTTCTTT. This gives the protein CASSSPGQELNTEAFF. The full variable domain, rest sourced from reference TRBV5-5 and TRBJ1-1, is DAGVTQSPTHLIKTRGQQVTLRCSPISGHKSVSWYQQVLGQGPQFIFQYYEKEERGRGNFPDRFSARQFPNYSSELNVNALLLGDSALYLCASSSPGQELNTEAFFGQGTRLTVV.

The chain couples TRBV6-1 to TRBJ1-2, with a tentative D call TRBD1 (6 bases). Trimming removed 1 base at V and 4 bases at J, with 16 bases between. The CDR3 runs to 16 residues. Germline CDR1 reads MNHNS; CDR2 reads SASEGT. The DNA of the CDR3 is TGTGCCAGCAGTGAAGTTATTGGGGGGCGAAGCTATGGCTACACCTTC. Translating it yields CASSEVIGGRSYGYTF.

The rearrangement uses TRBV5-4 and TRBJ2-5, with 10 nucleotides matching TRBD1. V dropped 7 bases and J dropped 4; count of bases not matched to a gene: 7. The CDR3 has 14 residues. Looked up from germline, CDR1 is SGHNT and CDR2 is YYREEE (reference sequence). The CDR3 here is CASRDRGIGETQYF. CDR3 sequence (DNA): TGTGCCAGCCGGGACAGGGGAATTGGAGAGACCCAGTACTTC.

CDR3 sequence (DNA): TGTGCCAGCAGCTTCGAGAGGTACCGGGACCGTGAGCGGAACACTGAAGCTTTCTTT. Translated: CASSFERYRDRERNTEAFF. The genes are TRBV13 and TRBJ1-1; the D gene is possibly TRBD1 (5 bases). This CDR3 is 19 amino acids long. V lost 3 bases to trimming and J lost 1 base, with 24 bases between them. Germline loops: CDR1 PRHDT, CDR2 FYEKMQ (reference sequence).

CDR3 bases: TGTGCTAGTGGTCCCGGGACAGCGGATACGCAGTATTTT. Its protein product is CASGPGTADTQYF. This sequence joins TRBV12-5 and TRBJ2-3; 7 bases are shared with TRBD1. Germline V CDR1 and CDR2: LGHNT, FRNRAP. V lost 5 bases to trimming and J lost 6 bases; unmatched junction nucleotides: 5. The CDR3 contains 13 residues. Based on the CDR3 plus reference TRBV12-5 and TRBJ2-3, the full variable domain is DARVTQTPRHKVTEMGQEVTMRCQPILGHNTVFWYRQTMMQGLELLAYFRNRAPLDDSGMPKDRFSAEMPDATLATLKIQPSEPRDSAVYFCASGPGTADTQYFGPGTRLTVL.

As for this clonotype: One end of the junction varies from germline; a read error may be responsible. The chain is built from TRBV28 and TRBJ2-3; D unresolved. CDR1 MDHEN and CDR2 SYDVKM come from the germline V gene. The CDR3 runs to 15 residues. The CDR3 nucleotides read TGTGCCAGCCGTTTGGTCAGTCATCAGGCGGATACGCAGTATTTT. This codes for CASRLVSHQADTQYF.